This record covers a single T cell receptor beta chain. Germline is not matched at one junction end, which may reflect a read error. This specimen includes other DNA sequences encoding the same CDR3. Germline V CDR1 and CDR2: SGHDT, YYEEEE. The CDR3 runs 14 residues. This entry is derived from a study of T cell changes during pregnancy in multiple sclerosis. Clones were read by immunoSEQ multiplex PCR, and TCRdb kept only the in-frame ones, dropping some. Of about 98,000 clones in the sample, under 95% are singletons; the top ten hold roughly 2.3%. The gene calls are TRBV5-6 and TRBJ1-5, with D perhaps matching TRBD1 (5 bases). Specimen: peripheral blood, collected after pregnancy. This TCR derives from a female donor in good health, enrolled as a control in a pregnancy study. CDR3 nucleotide sequence: TGTGCTAGCAGCTTGGGGGTAGGACTTCAGCCCCAGCATTTT. It codes for CASSLGVGLQPQHF.